The next 7 T cell receptor beta chains were all read from a single sample in a study of shared clonotypes between healthy human individuals. Repertoires were generated with immunoSEQ multiplex PCR, while TCRdb's copy carries only in-frame clones and drops some. The sample contains a few hundred thousand clones, approximately 97% of which appear only once. Sequenced input: naive CD4+ T cells sorted from blood. Subset denoted: CD45RA+ positively selected. The receptors originated from a woman aged 30 to 39 in good health.

The chain joins TRBV18 to TRBJ2-4; no firm D call. Per germline, CDR1 KGHSH and CDR2 LQKENI. V dropped 2 bases and J dropped 5 bases, with 10 bases sitting between them. The CDR3 has 14 residues. CDR3 in amino acids: CASSPGVLENIQYF. CDR3 nucleotides: TGTGCCAGCTCACCAGGAGTCCTTGAAAACATTCAGTACTTC.

This rearrangement joins TRBV4-1 to TRBJ2-1; TRBD2 matches at 14 bases. Germline lookup yields CDR1 MGHRA and CDR2 YSYEKL. V lost 4 bases, J lost 7 bases, and 15 bases stayed unmatched. The length of the CDR3 is 19 residues. The chain's CDR3 is CASSRNAQGTSGSLNEQFF. The CDR3 nucleotides are TGCGCCAGCAGCCGCAACGCACAGGGGACTAGCGGGAGCTTAAATGAGCAGTTCTTC.

This clone appeared a single time. The V and J genes are TRBV7-9 and TRBJ1-4, with 10 bases fitting TRBD1. This CDR3 has 17 residues. Germline CDR1 and CDR2: SEHNR and FQNEAQ (reference sequence). Trimming took 4 bases from V and 3 from J; bases not matched to a gene: 8. The CDR3 reads CASSYGQGVGSNEKLFF. In DNA, the CDR3 is TGTGCCAGCAGCTACGGACAGGGGGTAGGGTCTAATGAAAAACTGTTTTTT.

This chain links TRBV2 with TRBJ2-7, with TRBD2 identical over 8 bases. The CDR3 is 16 residues long. Germline V lookup: CDR1 SNHLY, CDR2 FYNNEI. The junction had 10 bases not matched to a gene; V was cut back by 6 bases and J by 0 bases. CDR3 coding DNA: TGTGCCAGCAGCGTACTAGCGGCTGGAAGCTCCTACGAGCAGTACTTC. It translates to CASSVLAAGSSYEQYF.

The chain combines TRBV9 with TRBJ1-3, with D possibly matching TRBD1 (6 bases). Trimming cost V 4 bases and J 4 bases, with 12 bases left between them. Germline V gene lookup returns CDR1 SGDLS and CDR2 YYNGEE. The CDR3 extends over 14 amino acids. The DNA of the CDR3 is TGTGCCAGCAGCCGGACAGCTTCGGGAAACACCATATATTTT. Its protein product is CASSRTASGNTIYF. Based on the CDR3 plus reference TRBV9 and TRBJ1-3, the full variable domain is DSGVTQTPKHLITATGQRVTLRCSPRSGDLSVYWYQQSLDQGLQFLIQYYNGEERAKGNILERFSAQQFPDLHSELNLSSLELGDSALYFCASSRTASGNTIYFGEGSWLTVV.

The chain couples TRBV5-1 to TRBJ2-2; D unresolved. Germline V lookup: CDR1 SGHRS, CDR2 YFSETQ. Trimming shortened V by 4 bases and J by 5 bases, and 12 bases separated the two germline ends. The CDR3 consists of 14 residues. CDR3 coding DNA: TGCGCCAGCAGCACGAGTACCCTTACCGGGGAGCTGTTTTTT. This sequence encodes CASSTSTLTGELFF.

The chain has TRBV5-1 and TRBJ2-1, with TRBD2 identical over 9 bases. Germline-derived CDR1 and CDR2 are SGHRS and YFSETQ. J lost 4 bases, V lost 0 bases, and 2 bases had no gene match. The CDR3 loop spans 15 amino acids. The CDR3 loop is CASSLVAGGYNEQFF. DNA of the CDR3: TGCGCCAGCAGCTTGGTCGCGGGAGGGTACAATGAGCAGTTCTTC. The full variable domain, its missing parts supplied by reference TRBV5-1 and TRBJ2-1, is KAGVTQTPRYLIKTRGQQVTLSCSPISGHRSVSWYQQTPGQGLQFLFEYFSETQRNKGNFPGRFSGRQFSNSRSEMNVSTLELGDSALYLCASSLVAGGYNEQFFGPGTRLTVL.